The sequence of this T cell receptor (beta chain) was determined in a study of blood T cells in healthy people across ages. Whole-study findings and limits: Unsorted PBMC input precluded a conclusive naive versus antigen-experienced comparison.

Extracted total RNA amounted to at least 5.5 micrograms for each sample. Germline loops: CDR1 DFQATT, CDR2 SNEGSKA (reference sequence). Trimming at V came to 2 bases and at J to 0 bases, leaving 8 bases not matched to a gene. CDR3 length equals 17 residues. This clonotype was counted ten times or more. No antigen is known for it. Primed by a sample-barcoded 5' primer and a J-beta primer mix, a second PCR proceeded for 7 to 11 cycles. Through a template-switch adaptor with 12 random nucleotides, each cDNA molecule received a tag. Sequencing recovered at least 3 million CDR3-containing paired-end reads from each sample. TCRdb reanalysed the 5' RACE reads using MiXCR and keeps one entry per CDR3 protein. The table records approximately 810,000 distinct CDR3 sequences, more than 25% of them present only once.

Material: blood. This clonotype was obtained from a woman over 75 in good health. J is TRBJ2-7 and V is TRBV20-1; 12 bases align to TRBD2. This CDR3 is CSARPRGLAGSSYEQYF. CDR3 nucleotides: TGCAGTGCTAGACCACGAGGACTAGCGGGGAGCTCCTACGAGCAGTACTTC.